The 15 T cell receptor beta chains listed next were all sequenced from one sample in a study of T cell responses to AZD1222 COVID-19 vaccine. Clones were read by immunoSEQ multiplex PCR, and TCRdb kept only the in-frame ones, dropping some. Of roughly 66,000 clones in the sample, 82% are singletons; the top ten hold more than 5%. Source: peripheral blood, taken on day 0 of AZD1222 vaccination. The receptors derive from an adult in good health.

This rearrangement joins TRBV12-3 or TRBV12-4 to TRBJ1-5; 8 positions agree with TRBD1. Trimming took 5 bases from V and 7 from J; bases not matched to a gene: 4. The CDR3 has 13 residues. This CDR3 reads CASSDRGGQPQHF. In nucleotides, the CDR3 is TGTGCCAGCAGTGACAGGGGTGGGCAGCCCCAGCATTTT.

The chain is built from TRBV10-2 and TRBJ2-2, with 9 bases matching TRBD1. The V segment lost 4 bases and the J segment 4 bases; nucleotides outside the gene matches: 1. Germline-derived CDR1 and CDR2 are WSHSY and SAAADI. This CDR3 spans 14 amino acids. The CDR3 DNA follows: TGCGCCAGCAGTGCGACAGGGGGCACCGGGGAGCTGTTTTTT. This translates into CASSATGGTGELFF.

The chain links TRBV12-5 to TRBJ1-2, with unresolved D. The V gene's germline CDR1 is LGHNT and CDR2 FRNRAP. The CDR3 loop spans 12 amino acids. The V gene lost 9 bases and the J gene lost 8 bases, with 16 bases spanning the gap. The CDR3 DNA reads TGTGCTAGAGTCGTGCCATTCGGGGGCTACACCTTC. It translates to CARVVPFGGYTF. Complete variable domain (other parts from reference TRBV12-5 and TRBJ1-2): DARVTQTPRHKVTEMGQEVTMRCQPILGHNTVFWYRQTMMQGLELLAYFRNRAPLDDSGMPKDRFSAEMPDATLATLKIQPSEPRDSAVYFCARVVPFGGYTFGSGTRLTVV.

This chain uses TRBV5-1 with TRBJ1-1; 10 bases fit TRBD1. The V segment lost 4 bases and the J segment 6 bases; nucleotides outside the gene matches: 3. Germline assignment: CDR1 SGHRS and CDR2 YFSETQ. CDR3 length: 13 amino acids. CDR3 nucleotide sequence: TGCGCCAGCAGCCCGGGACAGGGGCCTGAAGCTTTCTTT. Its translation: CASSPGQGPEAFF. Drawing the rest from reference TRBV5-1 and TRBJ1-1, the complete variable domain is KAGVTQTPRYLIKTRGQQVTLSCSPISGHRSVSWYQQTPGQGLQFLFEYFSETQRNKGNFPGRFSGRQFSNSRSEMNVSTLELGDSALYLCASSPGQGPEAFFGQGTRLTVV.

The rearrangement joins TRBV6-5 to TRBJ1-2; D is unresolved. CDR1 is MNHEY, CDR2 SVGAGI, per germline. Trimming shortened V by 0 bases and J by 3 bases, and 11 bases separated the two germline ends. There are 15 residues in the CDR3. The CDR3 DNA sequence: TGTGCCAGCAGTTACTCAGGTCCCGCAGACTATGGCTACACCTTC. This gives the protein CASSYSGPADYGYTF.

On this clone: The sample holds other DNA sequences that translate to the same CDR3. The genes are TRBV2 and TRBJ2-5; D call uncertain. This CDR3 is built from 14 residues. Trimming stripped 1 base from V and 2 bases from J, with 8 bases between. Germline CDR1 SNHLY, CDR2 FYNNEI. The CDR3 coding sequence is TGTGCCAGCAGTGAAGATGGCAGTCAAGAGACCCAGTACTTC. Translated, it gives CASSEDGSQETQYF.

The chain joins TRBV29-1 to TRBJ2-3; 9 bases fit TRBD1. This CDR3 is 17 amino acids long. Germline-derived CDR1 and CDR2 are SQVTM and ANQGSEA. With 1 base clipped from V and 2 bases from J, the junction kept 10 bases outside the gene matches. The CDR3 is CSVEAPPRTGDTDTQYF. The CDR3 nucleotides read TGCAGCGTTGAAGCACCCCCCCGGACAGGGGACACAGATACGCAGTATTTT.

V usage is TRBV7-9 and J usage is TRBJ1-6, with D possibly TRBD1 on 5 matching bases. V was shortened by 7 bases and J by 7 bases, with 14 bases between the two germline ends. This CDR3 region has 14 residues. Germline CDR1 is SEHNR and CDR2 is FQNEAQ (reference sequence). CDR3 bases: TGTGCCAGCACCCCCCGGGACGGAAATTCACCCCTCCACTTT. Translation gives CASTPRDGNSPLHF. The variable domain in full, completed from reference TRBV7-9 and TRBJ1-6, reads DTGVSQNPRHKITKRGQNVTFRCDPISEHNRLYWYRQTLGQGPEFLTYFQNEAQLEKSRLLSDRFSAERPKGSFSTLEIQRTEQGDSAMYLCASTPRDGNSPLHFGNGTRLTVT.

The chain links TRBV7-3 to TRBJ2-7; D possibly corresponds to TRBD1 (6 bases). CDR1 is SGHTA, CDR2 FQGTGA, per germline. CDR3 length equals 15 residues. V was pared by 4 bases and J by 7 bases, with 20 bases between. CDR3: CASSSWDTSRGEQYF. The DNA of the CDR3 is TGTGCCAGCAGCTCCTGGGACACCTCGAGGGGTGAGCAGTACTTC.

The V and J genes are TRBV5-6 and TRBJ1-5; D is perhaps TRBD1 (6 bases). Germline CDR1 reads SGHDT; CDR2 reads YYEEEE. The germline V and J ends were trimmed by 1 base and 0 bases, with 8 bases remaining between them. The CDR3 has 15 amino acids. The CDR3, as DNA: TGTGCCAGCAGCTTGTCAGGGGATAGCAATCAGCCCCAGCATTTT. Protein product: CASSLSGDSNQPQHF.

The chain couples TRBV5-1 to TRBJ2-3; TRBD2 might be the D (6 bases). Trimming shortened V by 0 bases and J by 0 bases, and 8 bases separated the two germline ends. Germline V gene data show CDR1 as SGHRS and CDR2 as YFSETQ. This CDR3 is 15 amino acids long. CDR3 sequence reads: CASSLDRGSTDTQYF. The CDR3 region has the DNA TGCGCCAGCAGCTTGGATCGGGGGAGCACAGATACGCAGTATTTT.

The chain links TRBV5-1 to TRBJ2-7; 7 positions agree with TRBD2. The germline V gene has CDR1 SGHRS and CDR2 YFSETQ. The length of the CDR3 is 15 residues. J lost 4 bases, V lost 4 bases, and 11 bases had no gene match. The CDR3 reads CASSPLGGLEYEQYF. CDR3 bases: TGCGCCAGCAGCCCCTTGGGGGGGTTGGAGTACGAGCAGTACTTC.

V gene TRBV24-1 combines with J gene TRBJ2-7; D is possibly TRBD1 (6 bases). Germline CDR1 and CDR2: KGHDR and SFDVKD. The length of the CDR3 is 18 residues. Trimming pared 6 bases from V and 0 bases from J, leaving 23 bases between. The CDR3 region is CATSHGSDGQRLSYEQYF. The CDR3 DNA reads TGTGCCACCAGTCATGGATCCGATGGACAGCGCCTCTCCTACGAGCAGTACTTC.

This chain connects TRBV6-5 to TRBJ1-2; 8 bases agree with TRBD1. Germline CDR1 is MNHEY and CDR2 is SVGAGI. V trimming: 5 bases; J trimming: 4 bases; junction bases outside the gene matches: 9. This CDR3 spans 15 amino acids. The CDR3 sequence: CASSISGGSGYGYTF. The CDR3 bases are TGTGCCAGCAGTATCTCAGGGGGCAGTGGCTATGGCTACACCTTC.

V and J are TRBV7-9 and TRBJ2-7; D could derive from TRBD1 or TRBD2 (5 bases each). Trimming removed 5 bases at V and 0 bases at J, with 11 bases between. The CDR3 is 14 amino acids. The germline V gene encodes CDR1 SEHNR and CDR2 FQNEAQ (reference sequence). The CDR3 sequence: CASSGTPSSYEQYF. In DNA, the CDR3 is TGTGCCAGCAGCGGGACCCCAAGCTCCTACGAGCAGTACTTC.